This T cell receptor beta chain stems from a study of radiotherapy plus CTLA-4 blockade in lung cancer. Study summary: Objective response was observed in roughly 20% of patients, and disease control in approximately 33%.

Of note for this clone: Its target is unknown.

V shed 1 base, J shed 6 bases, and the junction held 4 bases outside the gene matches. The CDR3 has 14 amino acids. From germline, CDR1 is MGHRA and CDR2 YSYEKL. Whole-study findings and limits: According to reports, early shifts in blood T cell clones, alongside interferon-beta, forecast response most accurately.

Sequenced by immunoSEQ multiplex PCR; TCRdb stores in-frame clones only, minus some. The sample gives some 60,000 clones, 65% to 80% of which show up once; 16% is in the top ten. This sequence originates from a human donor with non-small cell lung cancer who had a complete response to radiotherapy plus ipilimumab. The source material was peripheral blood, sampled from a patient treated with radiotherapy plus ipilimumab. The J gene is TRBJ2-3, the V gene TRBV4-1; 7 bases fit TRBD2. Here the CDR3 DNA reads TGCGCCAGCAGCCAAGGGGCCGGGGGGGATACGCAGTATTTT. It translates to CASSQGAGGDTQYF.